This TCR beta chain was sequenced for a study of blood T cell repertoires in COVID-19 (TCRdb year 2020). Background for the entire study: Samples from collaborators originated in the United States, Italy and Spain and spanned both the acute and convalescent phases of COVID-19. The material from the prospective study consisted of cDNA or gDNA derived from T cells, B-cell-depleted T cells, or PBMCs. Deeply sampled blood TCRbeta repertoires from subjects exposed to, actively infected with, or recovered from COVID-19 were included in the dataset. The repertoires were released in a freely available public database meant as a resource for research on the immune response to SARS-CoV-2. The samples were drawn from the first 160 participants of the ongoing ImmuneRACE study and from over 950 subjects provided by 6 global collaborators. Sample metadata almost always included a de-identified subject ID, COVID-19 status, age in years and sex. Where HLA class I and class II types were available, the types were taken from metadata supplied by the sample provider, not from assay-based typing.

As to this clone: The clone's antigen remains unknown. Per-base qualities were not stored, and no clone one base away is much larger.

At one collaborating source in Seattle, patients were enrolled during active infection and were followed longitudinally through the course of disease. Collaborating institutions collected whole blood in K2EDTA tubes following their own protocols. Collaborator samples were shipped for TCRbeta analysis as frozen whole blood, isolated PBMCs, or DNA extracted from either sample type. The CDR3 sequence holds 15 residues, the cysteine and phenylalanine included. Just the 45-base CDR3 DNA is kept, in frame starting at base 1. Paper-wide results and their limitations: The quantity of clinical and demographic metadata differed by source and by participant and was supplied without curation.

TCRbeta CDR3 regions were amplified from genomic DNA by means of the immunoSEQ Assay, a bias-controlled multiplex PCR. Regarding the original processing steps: The number of nucleated cells in each sample was estimated by amplification of reference gene primers within the assay. Sequence reads were collapsed and filtered to measure the absolute abundance of every unique TCRbeta CDR3 rearrangement. For each sample, productive Simpson clonality was calculated as the square root of Simpson's diversity index across productive rearrangements. TCRdb obtained this table from immuneACCESS and retained in-frame rearrangements with V and J assigned. These tables miss some clones; where compared with another copy, unresolved V genes account for less than half of the shortfall, and the remainder is unexplained. The V and J calls and clone size were taken over from that table, and D and trimming were inferred from the DNA. Within this sample are 150,000 to 200,000 clones, with 85% to 90% of them counted one time only. Together, the top ten hold over 15% of the sample.

Material for sequencing was peripheral blood. This TCR derives from an older person with COVID-19, enrolled during active disease. The rearrangement joined TRBV7-5 to TRBJ2-1; the table's D call of TRBD1 was not tested on the DNA. TRBV7-5 is tagged as a pseudogene. This receptor has the CDR3 CVRSTRVHPYNEQFF. Here is the DNA: TGTGTCAGAAGCACCAGGGTGCACCCCTACAATGAGCAGTTCTTC.